This T cell receptor (beta chain) is from a study of CD8+ T cells in alopecia areata. Reverse transcribed after extraction, RNA yielded cDNA as the sequencing template. Repertoires were generated with immunoSEQ multiplex PCR, while TCRdb's copy carries only in-frame clones and drops some. The table has over 100,000 clones, more than 40% seen once. In its sample, this clone was seen once. Regarding treatment: oral pan-JAK inhibitor, 5-10 mg twice daily. The CDR3 has 14 amino acids. With 5 bases removed from V and 9 bases from J, the gap between germline ends came to 19 bases. Germline loops: CDR1 MNHNY, CDR2 SVGAGI (reference sequence).

The chain combines TRBV6-6 with TRBJ2-5; a weak D match, TRBD2 (5 bases). This receptor was identified in a human donor with alopecia areata. Source: CD4+ T cells sorted from blood, taken at week 4, from a patient treated with tofacitinib. DNA of the CDR3: TGTGCCAGCAGTGCAGAACCGGGAAGGTTTGCCCAGTACTTC. It codes for CASSAEPGRFAQYF.